What follows is one T cell receptor (beta chain) and its context. CDR3 regions of TCR beta were amplified from RNA transcripts. First-round RT-PCR with HTBI primers preceded a second-round multiplex PCR. TCRdb reanalysed the multiplex PCR reads using MiXCR and keeps one entry per CDR3 protein. The sample shows roughly 60,000 distinct CDR3 sequences, roughly 47% of them seen only once. This CDR3 contains 19 residues. The data derive from a study of Graves' ophthalmopathy and Graves' hyperthyroidism. The sequenced sample consisted of peripheral blood. The source is an adult woman with Graves' ophthalmopathy. The gene calls are TRBV12-1 and TRBJ2-2; the table's D call, TRBD1, was not checked against the DNA. TRBV12-1 is classified as a pseudogene. In DNA form, the CDR3 reads TGTGCCAGCAGCTTTGGGTACCGGGACAGGGGACGGAACACCGGGGAGCTGTTTTTT. It specifies CASSFGYRDRGRNTGELFF.